This TCR beta chain was identified in a study of Ad26.COV2.S vaccination and SARS-CoV-2 variants. About the research overall: Participants got Ad26.COV2.S intramuscularly, once or twice 56 days apart.

Concerning this clone itself: Its antigen remains unknown.

V gave up 3 bases and J gave up 4 bases, with 16 bases separating them. This CDR3 is 16 amino acids long. CDR1 and CDR2 (germline): MGHRA, YSYEKL. Broader study findings: There was reportedly substantial breadth in spike-specific CD8+ and CD4+ T cell responses after vaccination.

The method was immunoSEQ multiplex PCR; TCRdb's version includes in-frame clones alone and lacks a portion of them. The data contain about 420,000 clones, 70% to 90% of them seen just once; the ten biggest clones take up 3.6%. Specified treatment: around 19 received Ad26.COV2.S at low or high dose, single or two shots; several received placebo; per-sample allocation not given. Collection of the samples took place on day 63 after the first injection of vaccine or placebo. Vaccination used an Ad26 vector expressing Wuhan-strain SARS-CoV-2 spike. The chain is built from TRBV4-1 and TRBJ2-1, with D possibly TRBD2 on 6 matching bases. The sequences come from peripheral blood, collected in a trial of Ad26.COV2.S vaccine versus placebo. This sequence was found in a person between 18 and 60 years old who received the Ad26.COV2.S COVID-19 vaccine or a placebo. The CDR3, as DNA: TGCGCCAGCAGCCATCCGCGTAGCGGCATTTACAATGAGCAGTTCTTC. This sequence encodes CASSHPRSGIYNEQFF.